Following are 21 T cell receptor beta chains from one sample sequenced in a study of blood T cell repertoires in COVID-19. Here immunoSEQ multiplex PCR was the method, and the copy in TCRdb shows in-frame clones only, minus some. This sample has 250,000 to 350,000 clones; 70% to 90% occur once, and the top ten carry 2.1%. Sequenced sample: peripheral blood. The receptors come from a woman in her twenties or thirties who had recovered from COVID-19.

V is TRBV7-8 and J is TRBJ2-7, with 7 bases aligning to TRBD2. There are 15 residues in the CDR3. V trimming: 1 base; J trimming: 5 bases; junction bases outside the gene matches: 8. The germline V gene has CDR1 SGHVS and CDR2 FQNEAQ. CDR3 protein: CASSLVTEGRDEQYF. In nucleotides, the CDR3 is TGTGCCAGCAGCTTAGTTACTGAGGGGAGGGACGAGCAGTACTTC.

V gene TRBV30 combines with J gene TRBJ1-2; TRBD1 agrees at 9 bases. This CDR3 region has 15 residues. Trimming at V came to 3 bases and at J to 8 bases, leaving 13 bases not matched to a gene. In germline, CDR1 is GTSNPN, CDR2 SVGIG (reference sequence). As DNA, the CDR3 is TGTGCCTGGAGCCAACCGGGACAGGGATTGATGGGCTACACCTTC. The encoded protein is CAWSQPGQGLMGYTF. The variable domain in full, with the rest retrieved from reference TRBV30 and TRBJ1-2, is SQTIHQWPATLVQPVGSPLSLECTVEGTSNPNLYWYRQAAGRGLQLLFYSVGIGQISSEVPQNLSASRPQDRQFILSSKKLLLSDSGFYLCAWSQPGQGLMGYTFGSGTRLTVV.

The CDR3 here is CASSSLKGTAGVVNIQYF. In nucleotides, the CDR3 is TGTGCCAGCAGCTCCCTCAAAGGAACGGCGGGAGTTGTGAACATTCAGTACTTC. The rearrangement uses TRBV7-2 and TRBJ2-4, with 7 bases aligning to TRBD2. Per germline, CDR1 SGHTA and CDR2 FQGNSA. After removal of 4 bases from V and 7 bases from J, the junction contained 19 bases not matched to a gene. The CDR3 is 18 residues long.

This clone has ten or more counts. This sequence joins TRBV7-9 and TRBJ1-4; TRBD1 matches at 10 bases. The V gene end was trimmed by 3 bases and the J gene end by 6 bases; junction bases not matched to a gene: 1. Germline V gives CDR1 SEHNR, CDR2 FQNEAQ (reference sequence). The CDR3 loop spans 14 amino acids. The CDR3: CASSFGTGDEKLFF. In DNA form, the CDR3 reads TGTGCCAGCAGCTTCGGGACAGGGGATGAAAAACTGTTTTTT.

The V and J genes are TRBV19 and TRBJ2-7, with D unclear. The germline CDR1 and CDR2 sequences are LNHDA and SQIVND (reference sequence). The CDR3 has 17 residues. V gave up 4 bases and J gave up 1 base, with 20 bases separating them. The CDR3 here is CASSTLPWSQRSYEQYF. CDR3 nucleotide sequence: TGTGCCAGTAGTACCCTCCCCTGGAGCCAACGGTCCTACGAGCAGTACTTC.

This chain joins TRBV6-5 and TRBJ2-1; 10 nucleotides align to TRBD1. Trimming took 5 bases from V and 14 from J; bases not matched to a gene: 3. This CDR3 region has 11 residues. Germline CDR1 and CDR2: MNHEY and SVGAGI. CDR3 loop: CASSTGTGEFF. CDR3 coding DNA: TGTGCCAGCAGTACCGGGACAGGGGAGTTCTTC.

This chain uses TRBV5-1 with TRBJ2-5; perhaps TRBD2 as D (7 bases). The germline V and J ends were trimmed by 4 bases and 0 bases, with 13 bases remaining between them. Germline-derived CDR1 and CDR2 are SGHRS and YFSETQ. This CDR3 spans 15 amino acids. CDR3 amino acids: CASSSEGGYQETQYF. DNA of the CDR3: TGCGCCAGCAGCAGTGAGGGGGGGTACCAAGAGACCCAGTACTTC.

This chain uses TRBV7-9 with TRBJ2-3; D is possibly TRBD2 (6 bases). Per germline, CDR1 SEHNR and CDR2 FQNEAQ (reference sequence). Trimming removed 7 bases from V and 2 bases from J, with 16 bases in between. The CDR3 sequence is 15 residues long. CDR3 in amino acids: CASTSGGSFTDTQYF. DNA of the CDR3: TGTGCCAGCACCTCCGGGGGTTCATTCACAGATACGCAGTATTTT.

The gene calls are TRBV5-1 and TRBJ2-5; a possible D gene is TRBD1 (5 bases). CDR3 length: 15 amino acids. Trimming shortened V by 3 bases and J by 1 base, and 13 bases separated the two germline ends. CDR1 is SGHRS, CDR2 YFSETQ, per germline. For the CDR3, the DNA is TGCGCCAGCAGCTGGGAAGACAGTTCCCAAGAGACCCAGTACTTC. Protein product: CASSWEDSSQETQYF.

The rearrangement joins TRBV28 to TRBJ1-1, with D perhaps matching TRBD1 (6 bases). This CDR3 is built from 15 residues. CDR1 is MDHEN and CDR2 is SYDVKM in the germline V gene. Trimming took 2 bases from V and 6 from J, leaving 16 bases between them. The CDR3 nucleotides read TGTGCCAGCAGTTTAAATTGGGGGCGCCCCGCTGAAGCTTTCTTT. Its protein product is CASSLNWGRPAEAFF.

The chain links TRBV30 to TRBJ1-1; TRBD1 matches 7 bases. This CDR3 region has 14 residues. V was pared by 1 base and J by 1 base, with 3 bases of the junction left unmatched. Germline CDR1 reads GTSNPN; CDR2 reads SVGIG (reference sequence). This CDR3 is CAWSGGQPNTEAFF. Here the CDR3 DNA reads TGTGCCTGGAGTGGGGGACAGCCGAACACTGAAGCTTTCTTT. Full variable domain (rest looked up from reference TRBV30 and TRBJ1-1): SQTIHQWPATLVQPVGSPLSLECTVEGTSNPNLYWYRQAAGRGLQLLFYSVGIGQISSEVPQNLSASRPQDRQFILSSKKLLLSDSGFYLCAWSGGQPNTEAFFGQGTRLTVV.

The chain employs TRBV7-2 and TRBJ1-6; weak D call: TRBD1 (6 bases). This CDR3 is 16 amino acids long. From germline, CDR1 is SGHTA and CDR2 FQGNSA. V was pared by 1 base and J by 10 bases, with 17 bases between. CDR3 sequence (DNA): TGTGCCAGCAGCTTAGGCGGCAGGGGAAGGGGATCACCCCTCCACTTT. Encoded protein: CASSLGGRGRGSPLHF.

A few counts support this clone. The genes are TRBV14 and TRBJ2-5; the D gene is possibly TRBD1 (5 bases). The CDR3 consists of 17 residues. The V and J ends lost 6 bases and 3 bases respectively, with 23 bases between them. Per germline, CDR1 SGHDN and CDR2 FVKESK. CDR3 loop: CASRQTQGLGAEETQYF. The CDR3 DNA reads as TGTGCCAGCAGACAAACGCAGGGATTAGGGGCCGAAGAGACCCAGTACTTC.

CDR3 residues: CASSQAAGMHTEAFF. The CDR3 bases are TGCGCCAGCAGCCAAGCCGCAGGGATGCACACTGAAGCTTTCTTT. V and J are TRBV4-1 and TRBJ1-1, with D maybe TRBD1 (5 bases). The CDR3 contains 15 residues. Trimming removed 1 base from V and 3 bases from J, with 12 bases in between. Germline values: CDR1 MGHRA, CDR2 YSYEKL.

The chain combines TRBV11-2 with TRBJ1-2; D remains unclear. Trimming left V 0 bases short and J 8 bases short, with 13 bases between. The CDR3 covers 14 residues. Germline V gene data show CDR1 as SGHAT and CDR2 as FQNNGV. The CDR3 bases are TGTGCCAGCAGCTTAGATCGGAGGGTTTTGGGCTACACCTTC. Encoded protein: CASSLDRRVLGYTF. The complete variable domain, with remaining parts taken from reference TRBV11-2 and TRBJ1-2, reads EAGVAQSPRYKIIEKRQSVAFWCNPISGHATLYWYQQILGQGPKLLIQFQNNGVVDDSQLPKDRFSAERLKGVDSTLKIQPAKLEDSAVYLCASSLDRRVLGYTFGSGTRLTVV.

V usage is TRBV21-1 and J usage is TRBJ1-1; the table assigns TRBD1, which was not confirmed against the DNA. TRBV21-1 is tagged as a pseudogene. CDR3 length equals 13 residues. The CDR3 sequence is CASSRAQGWVAFF. CDR3 DNA: TGTGCCAGCAGCCGGGCACAGGGCTGGGTAGCTTTCTTT.

The V and J genes are TRBV6-6 and TRBJ1-4; 10 nucleotides match TRBD1. There are 16 residues in the CDR3. Germline V gives CDR1 MNHNY, CDR2 SVGAGI (reference sequence). Trimming at V came to 2 bases and at J to 7 bases, leaving 7 bases not matched to a gene. CDR3 sequence: CASSYGGTGVREKLFF. Here the CDR3 DNA reads TGTGCCAGCAGTTACGGTGGGACAGGGGTTCGTGAAAAACTGTTTTTT.

The gene calls are TRBV5-4 and TRBJ2-7, with a weak D call TRBD2 (7 bases). The CDR3 is 15 residues long. Germline assignment: CDR1 SGHNT and CDR2 YYREEE (reference sequence). V shed 3 bases and J shed 0 bases, with 13 bases lying between them. CDR3 sequence reads: CASSSNGGPSYEQYF. CDR3 coding DNA: TGTGCCAGCAGCTCGAACGGGGGGCCCTCCTACGAGCAGTACTTC.

The chain links TRBV5-4 to TRBJ2-1, with D possibly matching TRBD2 (5 bases). Germline values: CDR1 SGHNT, CDR2 YYREEE (reference sequence). The CDR3 spans 12 residues. The V and J ends lost 4 bases and 12 bases respectively, with 14 bases between them. The chain's CDR3 is CASSQYDRGQFF. The CDR3 DNA is TGTGCCAGCAGCCAGTATGACCGGGGGCAGTTCTTC.

This clone is a singleton in its sample. The chain employs TRBV14 and TRBJ2-5, with 8 bases that match TRBD1. This CDR3 spans 13 amino acids. Germline trimming cut 4 bases from V and 7 bases from J; bases unmatched to any gene: 5. Germline CDR1 reads SGHDN; CDR2 reads FVKESK. CDR3 DNA: TGTGCCAGCAGCCGGACAGGGTATGGGACCCAGTACTTC. It specifies CASSRTGYGTQYF.

This chain's CDR3 is CASSPDRGLGYGYTF. DNA for the CDR3: TGTGCCAGCAGCCCGGACAGGGGCTTGGGCTATGGCTACACCTTC. This sequence joins TRBV5-6 and TRBJ1-2; 9 bases map to TRBD1. In germline, CDR1 is SGHDT, CDR2 YYEEEE. The CDR3 has 15 amino acids. J lost 4 bases, V lost 4 bases, and 8 bases had no gene match.